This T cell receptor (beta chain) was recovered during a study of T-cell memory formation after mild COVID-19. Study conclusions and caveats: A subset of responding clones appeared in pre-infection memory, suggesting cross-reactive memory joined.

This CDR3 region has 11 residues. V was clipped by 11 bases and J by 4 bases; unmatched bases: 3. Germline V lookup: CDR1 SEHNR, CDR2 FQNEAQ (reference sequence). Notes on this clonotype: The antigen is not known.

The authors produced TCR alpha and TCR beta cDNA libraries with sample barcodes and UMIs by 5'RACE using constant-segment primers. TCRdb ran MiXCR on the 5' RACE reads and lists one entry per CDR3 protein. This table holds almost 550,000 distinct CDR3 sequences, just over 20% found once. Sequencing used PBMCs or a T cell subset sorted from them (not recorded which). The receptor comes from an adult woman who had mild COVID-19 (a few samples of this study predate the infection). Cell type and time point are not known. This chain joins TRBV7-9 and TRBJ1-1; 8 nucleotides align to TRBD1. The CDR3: CAGDRGTEAFF. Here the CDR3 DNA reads TGTGCCGGAGACAGGGGCACTGAAGCTTTCTTT.